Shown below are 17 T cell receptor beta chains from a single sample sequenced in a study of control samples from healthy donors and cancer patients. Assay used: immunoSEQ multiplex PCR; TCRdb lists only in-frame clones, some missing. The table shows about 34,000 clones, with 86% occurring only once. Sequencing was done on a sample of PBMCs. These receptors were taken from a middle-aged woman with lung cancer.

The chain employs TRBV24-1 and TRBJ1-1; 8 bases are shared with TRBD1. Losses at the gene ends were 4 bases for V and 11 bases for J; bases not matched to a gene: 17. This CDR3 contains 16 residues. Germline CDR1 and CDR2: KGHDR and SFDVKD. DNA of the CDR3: TGTGCCACCAGTGACCACCCCCGACAGGGGACAAGCGTCGCTTTCTTT. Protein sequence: CATSDHPRQGTSVAFF.

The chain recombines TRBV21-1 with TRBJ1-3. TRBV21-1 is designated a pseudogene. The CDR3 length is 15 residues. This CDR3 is CASSARRGYGNTIYF. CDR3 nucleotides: TGTGCCAGCAGCGCTCGGAGGGGGTACGGAAACACCATATATTTT.

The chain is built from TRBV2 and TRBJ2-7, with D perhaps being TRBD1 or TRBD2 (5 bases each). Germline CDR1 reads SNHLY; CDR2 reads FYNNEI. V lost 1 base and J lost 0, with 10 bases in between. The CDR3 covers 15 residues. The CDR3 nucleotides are TGTGCCAGCAGTGAAGGGTGGGGGTCCTCCTACGAGCAGTACTTC. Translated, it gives CASSEGWGSSYEQYF.

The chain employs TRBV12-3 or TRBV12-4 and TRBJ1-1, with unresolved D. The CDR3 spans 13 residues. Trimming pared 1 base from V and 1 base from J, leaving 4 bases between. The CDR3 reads CASSLEENTEAFF. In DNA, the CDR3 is TGTGCCAGCAGTTTAGAAGAGAACACTGAAGCTTTCTTT.

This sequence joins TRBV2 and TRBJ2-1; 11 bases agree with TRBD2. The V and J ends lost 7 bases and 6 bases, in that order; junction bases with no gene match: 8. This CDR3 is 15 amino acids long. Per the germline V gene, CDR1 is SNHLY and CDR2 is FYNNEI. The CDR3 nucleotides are TGTGCCAGCAAACCACTAGCGGGGGCTTTCAATGAGCAGTTCTTC. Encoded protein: CASKPLAGAFNEQFF.

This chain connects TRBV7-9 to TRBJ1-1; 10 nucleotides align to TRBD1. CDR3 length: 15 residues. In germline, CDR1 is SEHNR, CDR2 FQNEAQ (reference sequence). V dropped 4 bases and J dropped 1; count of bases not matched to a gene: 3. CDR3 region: CASSSRDRGNTEAFF. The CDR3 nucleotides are TGTGCCAGCAGCTCAAGGGACAGGGGGAACACTGAAGCTTTCTTT.

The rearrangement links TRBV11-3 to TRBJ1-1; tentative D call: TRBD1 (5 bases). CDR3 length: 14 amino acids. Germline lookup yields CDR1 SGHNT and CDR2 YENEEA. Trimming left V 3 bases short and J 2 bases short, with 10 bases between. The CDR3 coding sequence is TGTGCCAGCAGCTTGAGGACATATAACACTGAAGCTTTCTTT. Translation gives CASSLRTYNTEAFF. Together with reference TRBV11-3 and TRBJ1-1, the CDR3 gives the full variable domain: EAGVVQSPRYKIIEKKQPVAFWCNPISGHNTLYWYLQNLGQGPELLIRYENEEAVDDSQLPKDRFSAERLKGVDSTLKIQPAELGDSAVYLCASSLRTYNTEAFFGQGTRLTVV.

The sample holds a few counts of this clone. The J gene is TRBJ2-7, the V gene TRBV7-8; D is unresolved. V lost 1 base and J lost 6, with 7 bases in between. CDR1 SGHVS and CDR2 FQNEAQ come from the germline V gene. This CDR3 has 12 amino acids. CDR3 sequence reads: CASSLVWGEQYF. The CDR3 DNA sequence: TGTGCCAGCAGCTTAGTATGGGGCGAGCAGTACTTC. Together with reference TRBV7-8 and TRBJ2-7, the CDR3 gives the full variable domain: GAGVSQSPRYKVAKRGQDVALRCDPISGHVSLFWYQQALGQGPEFLTYFQNEAQLDKSGLPSDRFFAERPEGSVSTLKIQRTQQEDSAVYLCASSLVWGEQYFGPGTRLTVT.

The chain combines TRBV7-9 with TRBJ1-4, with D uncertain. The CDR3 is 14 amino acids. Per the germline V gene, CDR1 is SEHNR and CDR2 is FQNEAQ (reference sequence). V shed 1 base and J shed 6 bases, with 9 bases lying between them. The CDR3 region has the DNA TGTGCCAGCAGCTTAGGTGTGGGATATGAAAAACTGTTTTTT. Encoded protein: CASSLGVGYEKLFF.

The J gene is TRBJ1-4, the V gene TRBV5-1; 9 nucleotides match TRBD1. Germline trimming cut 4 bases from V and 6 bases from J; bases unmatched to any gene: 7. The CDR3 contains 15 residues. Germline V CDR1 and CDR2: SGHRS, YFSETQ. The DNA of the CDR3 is TGCGCCAGCAGCATCGGACAGGGGCCTCATGAAAAACTGTTTTTT. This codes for CASSIGQGPHEKLFF.

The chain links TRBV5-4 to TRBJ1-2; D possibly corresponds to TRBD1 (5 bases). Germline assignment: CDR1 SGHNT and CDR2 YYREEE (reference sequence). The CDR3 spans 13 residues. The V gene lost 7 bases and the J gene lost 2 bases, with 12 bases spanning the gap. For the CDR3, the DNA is TGTGCCAGCCGGACACTGAAAAACTATGGCTACACCTTC. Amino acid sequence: CASRTLKNYGYTF.

The CDR3 region has the DNA TGTGCCAGCAGCCTTAACAGGGGGCTAGAAGCTTTCTTT. It translates to CASSLNRGLEAFF. The rearrangement uses TRBV4-2 and TRBJ1-1; 9 positions match TRBD1. Germline CDR1 is LGHNA and CDR2 is YNFKEQ. The V gene end was trimmed by 4 bases and the J gene end by 8 bases; junction bases not matched to a gene: 5. This CDR3 has 13 amino acids.

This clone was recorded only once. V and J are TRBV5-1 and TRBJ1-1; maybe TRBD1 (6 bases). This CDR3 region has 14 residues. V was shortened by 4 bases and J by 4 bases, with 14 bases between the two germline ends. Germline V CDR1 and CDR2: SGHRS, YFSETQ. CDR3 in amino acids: CASSALQGGTEAFF. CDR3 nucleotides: TGCGCCAGCAGCGCCTTACAGGGAGGCACTGAAGCTTTCTTT.

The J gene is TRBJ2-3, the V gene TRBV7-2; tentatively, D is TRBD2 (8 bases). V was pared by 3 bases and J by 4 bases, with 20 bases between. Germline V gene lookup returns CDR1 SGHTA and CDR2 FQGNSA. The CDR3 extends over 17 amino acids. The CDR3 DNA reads TGTGCCAGCAGCTTGGAGGGGGCGCGGGGGGTACCAGATACGCAGTATTTT. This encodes CASSLEGARGVPDTQYF.

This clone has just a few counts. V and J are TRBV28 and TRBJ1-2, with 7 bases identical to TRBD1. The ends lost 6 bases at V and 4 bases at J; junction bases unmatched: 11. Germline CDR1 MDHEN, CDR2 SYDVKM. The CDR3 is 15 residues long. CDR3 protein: CASSTTGERGYGYTF. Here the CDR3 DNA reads TGTGCCAGCAGCACCACAGGGGAAAGGGGCTATGGCTACACCTTC.

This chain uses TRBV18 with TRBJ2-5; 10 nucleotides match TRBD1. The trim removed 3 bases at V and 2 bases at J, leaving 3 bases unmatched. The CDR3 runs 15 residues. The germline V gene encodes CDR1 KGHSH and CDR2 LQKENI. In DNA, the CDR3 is TGTGCCAGCTCACCGACAGGGGGCTTGCAAGAGACCCAGTACTTC. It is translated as CASSPTGGLQETQYF.

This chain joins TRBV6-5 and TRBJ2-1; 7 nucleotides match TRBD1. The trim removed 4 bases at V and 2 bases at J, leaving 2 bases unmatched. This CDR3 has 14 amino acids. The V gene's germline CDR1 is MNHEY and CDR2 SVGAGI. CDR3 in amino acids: CASSSGGPYNEQFF. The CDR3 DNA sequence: TGTGCCAGCAGTTCAGGGGGACCCTACAATGAGCAGTTCTTC.